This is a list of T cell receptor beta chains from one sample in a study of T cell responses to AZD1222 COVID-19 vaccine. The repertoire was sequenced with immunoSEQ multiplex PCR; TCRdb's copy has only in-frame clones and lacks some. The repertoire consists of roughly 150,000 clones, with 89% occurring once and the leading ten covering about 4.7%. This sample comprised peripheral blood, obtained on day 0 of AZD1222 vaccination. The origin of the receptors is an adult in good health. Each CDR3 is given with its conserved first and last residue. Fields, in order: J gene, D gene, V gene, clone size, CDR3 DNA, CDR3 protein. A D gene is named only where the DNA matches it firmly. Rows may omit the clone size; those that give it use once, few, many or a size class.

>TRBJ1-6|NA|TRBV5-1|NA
TGCGCCAGCAGCTGGATACCAGGGGCCAATTCACCCCTCCACTTT
CASSWIPGANSPLHF
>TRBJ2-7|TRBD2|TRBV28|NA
TGTGCCAGCAGGGGGCCGGGACTAGCGGGACTCTCCTACGAGCAGTACTTC
CASRGPGLAGLSYEQYF
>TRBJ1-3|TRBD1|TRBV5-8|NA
TGTGCCAGCAGCTTGGCCAGGGACAGTTATGCCGGAAACACCATATATTTT
CASSLARDSYAGNTIYF
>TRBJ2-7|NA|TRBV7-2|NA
TGTGCCAGCAGCTTATTCCCCAGCTACGAGCAGTACTTC
CASSLFPSYEQYF
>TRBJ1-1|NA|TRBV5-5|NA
TGTGCCAGCAGCTGGGATTCCAGGGTGAACACTGAAGCTTTCTTT
CASSWDSRVNTEAFF
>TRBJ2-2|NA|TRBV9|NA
TGTGCCAGCGGCCAAGGACTAACCACCGGGGAGCTGTTTTTT
CASGQGLTTGELFF
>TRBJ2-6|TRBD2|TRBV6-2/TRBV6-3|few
TGTGCCAGCAGTTGGACTAGCTCTGGGGCCAACGTCCTGACTTTC
CASSWTSSGANVLTF
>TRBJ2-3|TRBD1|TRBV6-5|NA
TGTGCCAGCAACACAGGGGGAGCAGATACGCAGTATTTT
CASNTGGADTQYF
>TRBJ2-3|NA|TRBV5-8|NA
TGTGCCAGCAGCTCGGGGGTTCTCGGGGGAGCGGGCACAGATACGCAGTATTTT
CASSSGVLGGAGTDTQYF
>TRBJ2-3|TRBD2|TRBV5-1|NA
TGCGCCAGCAGCCCCCTCTTAAAGGGAGGGCTCCCAGATACGCAGTATTTT
CASSPLLKGGLPDTQYF
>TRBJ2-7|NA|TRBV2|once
TGTGCCAGCAGGGTAACTAGCTACGAGCAGTACTTC
CASRVTSYEQYF
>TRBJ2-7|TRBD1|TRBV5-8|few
TGTGCCAGCAGCCTCCACACCGGGACAGAAAACTCCTACGAGCAGTACTTC
CASSLHTGTENSYEQYF
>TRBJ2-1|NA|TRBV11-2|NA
TGTGCCAGCAGCTCCCACCGTGGGGCCCGGAGCGGCTCCTACAATGAGCAGTTCTTC
CASSSHRGARSGSYNEQFF
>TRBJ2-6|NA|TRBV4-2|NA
TGTGCCAGCAGCCGCCGACTAGTAACTGGGGCCAACGTCCTGACTTTC
CASSRRLVTGANVLTF
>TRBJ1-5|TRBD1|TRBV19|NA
TGTGCCAGTAGTGGGACAGGGGCACAGCCCCAGCATTTT
CASSGTGAQPQHF
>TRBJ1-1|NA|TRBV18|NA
TGTGCCAGCGGAGGACAGACGAACACTGAAGCTTTCTTT
CASGGQTNTEAFF
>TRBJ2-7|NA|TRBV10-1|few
TGCGCCAGCAGTGAGTCCGGGGTGCAATTTTACGAGCAGTACTTC
CASSESGVQFYEQYF
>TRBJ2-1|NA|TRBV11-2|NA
TGTGCCAGCAGCCCCCTAAGTGAGCAGTTCTTC
CASSPLSEQFF
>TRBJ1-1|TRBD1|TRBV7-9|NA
TGTGCCAGCAGCCGTCCTTCGACAGGGCACACTGAAGCTTTCTTT
CASSRPSTGHTEAFF
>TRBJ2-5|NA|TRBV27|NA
TGTGCCAGCAGTTTGAAGGCGTACCAAGAGACCCAGTACTTC
CASSLKAYQETQYF
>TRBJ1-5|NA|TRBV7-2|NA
TGTGCCAGCAGCTTAGTCGGTTCAGGAGGGTATCAGCCCCAGCATTTT
CASSLVGSGGYQPQHF
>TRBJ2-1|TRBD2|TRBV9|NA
TGTGCCAGCAGCCCCGAAATAGCGGGAGGGTTCTACAATGAGCAGTTCTTC
CASSPEIAGGFYNEQFF
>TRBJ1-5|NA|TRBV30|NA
TGTGCCTGGAGTCGGTTGGGGGCCAGCGGGAATCAGCCCCAGCATTTT
CAWSRLGASGNQPQHF
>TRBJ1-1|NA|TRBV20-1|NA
TGCAGTGCTAGTGGGGGTGCGGGATTTACTGAAGCTTTCTTT
CSASGGAGFTEAFF
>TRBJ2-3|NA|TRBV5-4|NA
TGTGCCAGCAGCTTGTCAGGTTCGGGAGCGGATACGCAGTATTTT
CASSLSGSGADTQYF
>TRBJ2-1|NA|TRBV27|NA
TGTGCCAGCGGATCGGCGAGCTCCTACAATGAGCAGTTCTTC
CASGSASSYNEQFF
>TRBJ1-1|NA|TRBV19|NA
TGTGCCAGCAGGGACGGATACACTGAAGCTTTCTTT
CASRDGYTEAFF
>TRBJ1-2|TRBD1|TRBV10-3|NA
TGTGCCATCAGCGCCGGACAGGGGATCGAGGATGGCTACACCTTC
CAISAGQGIEDGYTF
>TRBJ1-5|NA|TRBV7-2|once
TGTGCCAGCAGCCTCGACGGGGGAGATGAGCCCCAGCATTTT
CASSLDGGDEPQHF
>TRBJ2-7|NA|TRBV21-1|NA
TGTGCCACCGTGGAGAGGTACGAGCAGTACTTC
CATVERYEQYF
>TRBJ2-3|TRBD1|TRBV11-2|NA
TGTGCCAGCAGCTTAGGCTGGACAGGGCGGTCAGCGCAGTATTTT
CASSLGWTGRSAQYF
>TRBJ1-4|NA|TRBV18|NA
TGTGCCAGCTCACCACCCGGGGAGCGAAAACTGTTTTTT
CASSPPGERKLFF
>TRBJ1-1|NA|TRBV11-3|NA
TGTGCCAGCAGCTTCTCAGGGAACACTGAAGCTTTCTTT
CASSFSGNTEAFF
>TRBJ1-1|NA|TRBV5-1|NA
TGCGCCAGTATGGAACAGGGCATGAACACTGAAGCTTTCTTT
CASMEQGMNTEAFF
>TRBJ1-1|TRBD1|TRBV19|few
TGTGCCAGTAGTACGCCGCCGGGACAGGGGATTAAAGCTTTCTTT
CASSTPPGQGIKAFF
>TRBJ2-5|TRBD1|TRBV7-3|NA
TGTGCCAGCAGCTTAATGCGGACAGGGGAAGAGACCCAGTACTTC
CASSLMRTGEETQYF
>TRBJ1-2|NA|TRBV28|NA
TGTGCCAGCATTTTACGGGGACACAATGTTTTGGGTGGCTACACCTTC
CASILRGHNVLGGYTF
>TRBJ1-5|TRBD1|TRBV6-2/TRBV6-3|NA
TGTGCCAGCAGCCGACAGGGAAGCCAGCCCCAGCATTTT
CASSRQGSQPQHF
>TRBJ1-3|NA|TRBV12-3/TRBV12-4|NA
TGTGCCAGCAGTTTGAGCTCTGGAAACACCATATATTTT
CASSLSSGNTIYF
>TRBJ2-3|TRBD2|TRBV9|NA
TGTGCCAGCAGCCCCCGGGGGGGGGCTACAGATACGCAGTATTTT
CASSPRGGATDTQYF
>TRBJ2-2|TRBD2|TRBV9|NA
TGTGCCAGCAGCGTTCGGCCTAGCGGGAGTGAGGCCGGGGAGCTGTTTTTT
CASSVRPSGSEAGELFF
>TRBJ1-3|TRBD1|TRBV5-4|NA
TGTGCCAGCAGCTTGGAGAGGGGGCCTGGAAACACCATATATTTT
CASSLERGPGNTIYF
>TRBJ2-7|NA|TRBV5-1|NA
TGCGCCAGCAGCTTGGCCCCCGTCGGGAGCTCCTACGAGCAGTACTTC
CASSLAPVGSSYEQYF
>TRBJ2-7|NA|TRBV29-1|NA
TGCAGCGTTGAGTGGGGGCAAAAGACTCCTTACGAGCAGTACTTC
CSVEWGQKTPYEQYF
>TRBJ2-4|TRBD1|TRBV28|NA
TGTGCCAGCAGCAGGGGACAGGACATTCAGTACTTC
CASSRGQDIQYF
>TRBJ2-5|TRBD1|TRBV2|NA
TGTGCCAGCACGGGGACAGGGGTAATGGAGACCCAGTACTTC
CASTGTGVMETQYF
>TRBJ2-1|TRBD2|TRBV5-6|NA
TGTGCCAGCAGCTTCATCGAGGCGGGAGAGGGGTTCTTC
CASSFIEAGEGFF
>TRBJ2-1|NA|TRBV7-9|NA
TGTGCCAGCAGCTTAGAAGGCATTGGTGAGCAGTTCTTC
CASSLEGIGEQFF
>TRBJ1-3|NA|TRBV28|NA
TGTGCCAGCAGTTTCGGTTCTGGAAACACCATATATTTT
CASSFGSGNTIYF
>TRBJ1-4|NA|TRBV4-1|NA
TGCGCCAGCAGCCAGACAGCTAATGAAAAACTGTTTTTT
CASSQTANEKLFF
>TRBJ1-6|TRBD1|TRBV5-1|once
TGCGCCAGCTCTGGGACAGCAGCTAATTCACCCCTCCACTTT
CASSGTAANSPLHF
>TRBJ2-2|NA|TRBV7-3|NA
TGTGCCAGCAGCGTGGACACCCGGGGGACCGGGGAGCTGTTTTTT
CASSVDTRGTGELFF
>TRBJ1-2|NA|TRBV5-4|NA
TGTGCCAGCAGCTTGCCCCAGGGACCTAACTATGGCTACACCTTC
CASSLPQGPNYGYTF
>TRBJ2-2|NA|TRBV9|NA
TGTGCCAGCAGCGTAGCCCCACAAGGCGGCACCGGGGAGCTGTTTTTT
CASSVAPQGGTGELFF
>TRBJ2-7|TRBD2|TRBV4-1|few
TGCGCCAGCAGCCCTATAAATGGGAGGGATTCGATCTACGAGCAGTACTTC
CASSPINGRDSIYEQYF
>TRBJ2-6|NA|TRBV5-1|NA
TGCGCCAGCAGCCTGGGACACACCAACGTCCTGACTTTC
CASSLGHTNVLTF
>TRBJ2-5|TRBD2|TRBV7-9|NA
TGTGCCAGCAAAAGGACTAGCGGGCAAGGGGAGACCCAGTACTTC
CASKRTSGQGETQYF
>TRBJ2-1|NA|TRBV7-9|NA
TGTGCCAGCAGCTTAGGGGACGGCTCCTACAATGAGCAGTTCTTC
CASSLGDGSYNEQFF
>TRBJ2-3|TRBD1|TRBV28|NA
TGTGCCAGCAGCTCAACACAGGGGGCAGGCGGCACAGATACGCAGTATTTT
CASSSTQGAGGTDTQYF
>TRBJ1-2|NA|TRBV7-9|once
TGTGCCAGCAGCTTAGGCTTAAGGGGCGGCCGCCTTTGGGGCTACACCTTC
CASSLGLRGGRLWGYTF